The 28 T cell receptor beta chains below come from one sample, sequenced in a study of somatic mutations in cytotoxic T cells in rheumatoid arthritis. Sequencing was performed with immunoSEQ multiplex PCR; in TCRdb, only in-frame clones are kept and a portion is missing. The sample lists approximately 3,100 clones, more than 70% occurring once. The sequenced material came from CD8+ T cells sorted from blood. The receptor source for this set is a woman aged 45-59 years with rheumatoid arthritis.

The chain has TRBV6-1 and TRBJ2-1; D might be TRBD1 (5 bases). Deletions cut 1 base from V and 3 bases from J, with 10 bases between. The length of the CDR3 is 15 residues. Germline CDR1 is MNHNS and CDR2 is SASEGT. The CDR3 loop reads CASSEDPQGYNEQFF. CDR3 nucleotides: TGTGCCAGCAGTGAAGACCCTCAGGGCTACAATGAGCAGTTCTTC.

V usage is TRBV28 and J usage is TRBJ2-7, with 7 bases fitting TRBD1. CDR1 and CDR2 (germline): MDHEN, SYDVKM. The CDR3 length is 13 residues. The ends lost 10 bases at V and 3 bases at J; junction bases unmatched: 9. CDR3 DNA: TGTGCCACCTTGACAGGGATTAGCTACGAGCAGTACTTC. This sequence encodes CATLTGISYEQYF.

Worth noting for this clone: One junction end does not reproduce the germline sequence, and a read error may be involved. The chain links TRBV7-7 to TRBJ2-1, with TRBD2 matching over 11 bases. Germline V gives CDR1 SSHAT, CDR2 FNYEAQ (reference sequence). The CDR3 is 15 amino acids. The CDR3, as DNA: TGTGCTAGCAGCCTCACTAGCGGGGGATACAATGAGCAGTTCTTC. This translates into CASSLTSGGYNEQFF.

The chain has TRBV21-1 and TRBJ2-5; the D call in the table, TRBD1, was not verified against the DNA. TRBV21-1 is tagged as a pseudogene. CDR3 length: 16 amino acids. The CDR3 nucleotides read TGTGCCAGCACCGGGACAGGGATCTTGTCGGGAGAGACCCAGTACTTC. This gives the protein CASTGTGILSGETQYF.

CDR3 loop: CASSSGDTNTEAFF. The DNA of the CDR3 is TGTGCCAGCAGCTCCGGGGACACCAACACTGAAGCTTTCTTT. The chain joins TRBV9 to TRBJ1-1, with D perhaps TRBD1 (6 bases). The CDR3 sequence is 14 residues long. Per the germline V gene, CDR1 is SGDLS and CDR2 is YYNGEE. The V end was cut by 4 bases, the J end by 2 bases, with 12 bases between.

The chain has TRBV28 and TRBJ2-1, with 7 bases aligning to TRBD2. Germline loops: CDR1 MDHEN, CDR2 SYDVKM. The length of the CDR3 is 15 residues. After removal of 4 bases from V and 9 bases from J, the junction contained 12 bases not matched to a gene. The CDR3 region has the DNA TGTGCCAGCAGTTCGGGACTACTGTTGAGTACTGAGCAGTTCTTC. The encoded protein is CASSSGLLLSTEQFF. Full variable domain (remainder filled in from reference TRBV28 and TRBJ2-1): DVKVTQSSRYLVKRTGEKVFLECVQDMDHENMFWYRQDPGLGLRLIYFSYDVKMKEKGDIPEGYSVSREKKERFSLILESASTNQTSMYLCASSSGLLLSTEQFFGPGTRLTVL.

The CDR3 bases are TGTGCCAGCAGCCAAACTAGCGGGGCCTCCCAAGAGACCCAGTACTTC. Translating gives CASSQTSGASQETQYF. This sequence joins TRBV7-6 and TRBJ2-5, with TRBD2 identical over 10 bases. The CDR3 consists of 16 residues. Germline CDR1 is SGHVS and CDR2 is FNYEAQ. Unmatched junction bases numbered 7, after V lost 5 bases and J lost 1 base.

The chain uses TRBV6-9 and TRBJ2-1, with 8 bases matching TRBD1. V dropped 6 bases and J dropped 8; count of bases not matched to a gene: 0. Germline V CDR1 and CDR2: MNHGY, SVAAGI. The CDR3 covers 11 residues. This chain's CDR3 is CASRTGDEQFF. Written as DNA, the CDR3 is TGTGCCAGCAGGACAGGGGATGAGCAGTTCTTC.

The CDR3 spells CASSPAGNEQYF. The DNA of the CDR3 is TGTGCCAGCAGCCCCGCGGGGAACGAGCAGTACTTC. The rearrangement joins TRBV9 to TRBJ2-7, with D perhaps matching TRBD2 (6 bases). This CDR3 is built from 12 residues. The germline V and J ends were trimmed by 4 bases and 5 bases, with 10 bases remaining between them. Germline CDR1 is SGDLS and CDR2 is YYNGEE.

The chain couples TRBV2 to TRBJ2-7, with TRBD1 identical over 7 bases. The CDR3 is made up of 13 amino acids. After removal of 9 bases from V and 1 base from J, the junction contained 6 bases not matched to a gene. Germline V lookup: CDR1 SNHLY, CDR2 FYNNEI. The CDR3 loop is CARGPGQSYEQYF. The CDR3 DNA follows: TGTGCCAGAGGACCGGGACAGTCCTACGAGCAGTACTTC.

The rearrangement uses TRBV10-3 and TRBJ2-7; TRBD1 matches at 8 bases. CDR3 length equals 15 residues. Per germline, CDR1 ENHRY and CDR2 SYGVKD. V was clipped by 3 bases and J by 2 bases; unmatched bases: 6. CDR3 loop: CAISDSDRAAYEQYF. The DNA of the CDR3 is TGTGCCATCAGTGACTCGGACAGGGCCGCCTACGAGCAGTACTTC.

The chain has TRBV25-1 and TRBJ1-2; D is undetermined. The CDR3 is 16 residues long. The V and J ends lost 0 bases and 3 bases respectively, with 14 bases between them. Germline V gene sequence: CDR1 MGHDK, CDR2 SYGVNS. CDR3 nucleotide sequence: TGTGCCAGCAGTGAATATATCCCGGTATCCGACTATGGCTACACCTTC. Translated, it gives CASSEYIPVSDYGYTF.

This clone was seen a single time. The chain employs TRBV28 and TRBJ2-1; TRBD1 matches 7 bases. The CDR3 spans 14 residues. The germline V gene has CDR1 MDHEN and CDR2 SYDVKM. Trimming at V came to 5 bases and at J to 4 bases, leaving 5 bases not matched to a gene. CDR3 in DNA: TGTGCCAGCAGTCAAGGGGACAGATACAATGAGCAGTTCTTC. This codes for CASSQGDRYNEQFF.

The chain combines TRBV4-1 with TRBJ2-7; 10 bases are a match to TRBD1. CDR3 size: 14 residues. The ends lost 3 bases at V and 2 bases at J; junction bases unmatched: 1. Per germline, CDR1 MGHRA and CDR2 YSYEKL. This CDR3 is CASSQTGGPYEQYF. The CDR3 DNA reads as TGCGCCAGCAGCCAGACAGGGGGCCCCTACGAGCAGTACTTC.

This clone was counted only a few times. V and J are TRBV7-9 and TRBJ1-2, with D possibly TRBD1 on 6 matching bases. Germline V gene lookup returns CDR1 SEHNR and CDR2 FQNEAQ (reference sequence). Trimming cost V 5 bases and J 8 bases, with 24 bases left between them. This CDR3 contains 16 residues. For the CDR3, the DNA is TGTGCCAGCAGCCTCCGGGACACCCTCTCCCGGGAAGGCTACACCTTC. Protein: CASSLRDTLSREGYTF.

The V and J genes are TRBV28 and TRBJ2-2; the D gene is possibly TRBD1 (6 bases). Germline V gives CDR1 MDHEN, CDR2 SYDVKM. V lost 7 bases and J 6 bases, leaving 15 bases between the germline ends. The CDR3 is made up of 14 amino acids. CDR3 loop: CASMTYRVPGELFF. CDR3 sequence (DNA): TGTGCCAGCATGACCTACAGGGTTCCCGGGGAGCTGTTTTTT.

This clone has more than one count but fewer than ten. V usage is TRBV29-1 and J usage is TRBJ1-1; the D is unclear. CDR3 size: 11 residues. Germline CDR1 SQVTM, CDR2 ANQGSEA. The V end was cut by 1 base, the J end by 7 bases, with 7 bases between. In DNA, the CDR3 is TGCAGCGTTGAAGCTGTCCTTGAAGCTTTCTTT. Amino acid sequence: CSVEAVLEAFF.

This clone is a singleton in its sample. The J gene is TRBJ2-7, the V gene TRBV10-3, with 15 nucleotides matching TRBD2. This CDR3 region has 17 residues. Germline CDR1 and CDR2: ENHRY and SYGVKD. V lost 0 bases to trimming and J lost 2 bases; unmatched junction nucleotides: 2. This CDR3 is CAISESGTSGGTYEQYF. The CDR3 DNA follows: TGTGCCATCAGTGAGTCCGGGACTAGCGGGGGGACCTACGAGCAGTACTTC.

The chain joins TRBV5-1 to TRBJ2-7; D uncertain. Trimming stripped 3 bases from V and 0 bases from J, with 7 bases between. Germline loops: CDR1 SGHRS, CDR2 YFSETQ. The CDR3 covers 13 residues. The CDR3 sequence: CASSSPSSYEQYF. The CDR3 DNA reads as TGCGCCAGCAGCTCGCCTAGCTCCTACGAGCAGTACTTC.

The chain links TRBV7-9 to TRBJ2-1, with TRBD2 identical over 13 bases. Trimming took 4 bases from V and 7 from J; bases not matched to a gene: 4. The CDR3 totals 15 residues. CDR1 SEHNR and CDR2 FQNEAQ come from the germline V gene (reference sequence). The DNA for the CDR3 is TGTGCCAGCAGCTCACCGGGACTAGCGGGGAATGAGCAGTTCTTC. Residues: CASSSPGLAGNEQFF.

This chain joins TRBV7-9 and TRBJ1-4; a weak D match, TRBD1 (5 bases). The CDR3 runs to 15 residues. The germline gives CDR1 SEHNR, CDR2 FQNEAQ (reference sequence). Trimming left V 2 bases short and J 2 bases short, with 9 bases between. Here the CDR3 reads CASSLQGGTNEKLFF. DNA of the CDR3: TGTGCCAGCAGCTTACAGGGAGGTACTAATGAAAAACTGTTTTTT.

The V call is TRBV27, the J call TRBJ1-1; D gene unclear. The CDR3 contains 14 residues. Trimming took 2 bases from V and 8 from J, leaving 15 bases between them. The germline V gene has CDR1 MNHEY and CDR2 SMNVEV (reference sequence). In nucleotides, the CDR3 is TGTGCCAGCAGTTTAAGTCCGACACCACCCGAAGCTTTCTTT. Translated: CASSLSPTPPEAFF.

This CDR3 reads CASSSDTSTQYF. The CDR3 bases are TGTGCCAGCAGCTCAGACACCAGTACCCAGTACTTC. V is TRBV7-6 and J is TRBJ2-5, with D unclear. Per germline, CDR1 SGHVS and CDR2 FNYEAQ. This CDR3 region has 12 residues. The V end lost 4 bases, the J end lost 8 bases, and 11 bases lay between the germline ends.

The chain joins TRBV18 to TRBJ2-3; 8 nucleotides line up with TRBD1. V shed 3 bases, J shed 1 base, and the junction held 0 bases outside the gene matches. This CDR3 is 14 amino acids long. In germline, CDR1 is KGHSH, CDR2 LQKENI. DNA of the CDR3: TGTGCCAGCTCACCGGGACAGGGCACAGATACGCAGTATTTT. This gives the protein CASSPGQGTDTQYF.

This clone was detected only once. V and J are TRBV27 and TRBJ1-5; TRBD1 might be the D (6 bases). Trimming took off 5 bases at V and 1 base at J, with 9 bases between the two ends. Germline assignment: CDR1 MNHEY and CDR2 SMNVEV (reference sequence). CDR3 size: 14 residues. In nucleotides, the CDR3 is TGTGCCAGCAGTGGGCAGGGGAGCAATCAGCCCCAGCATTTT. Amino acids: CASSGQGSNQPQHF.

This chain connects TRBV5-1 to TRBJ2-7, with no clear D. Germline V gives CDR1 SGHRS, CDR2 YFSETQ. The CDR3 runs to 12 residues. Trimming removed 0 bases at V and 7 bases at J, with 8 bases between. The CDR3 nucleotides read TGCGCCAGCAGCTTGGACAGAGAGGAGCAGTACTTC. Its translation is CASSLDREEQYF.

This clone has a single count. The CDR3: CASSPGTGRSYEQYF. The CDR3 DNA is TGTGCCAGCAGCCCCGGGACAGGTCGCTCCTACGAGCAGTACTTC. The chain employs TRBV28 and TRBJ2-7; 8 bases match TRBD1. The germline V gene has CDR1 MDHEN and CDR2 SYDVKM. There are 15 residues in the CDR3. V trimming: 6 bases; J trimming: 0 bases; junction bases outside the gene matches: 7.

The chain links TRBV27 to TRBJ2-1, with 11 bases matching TRBD2. In germline, CDR1 is MNHEY, CDR2 SMNVEV (reference sequence). Losses at the gene ends were 5 bases for V and 4 bases for J; bases not matched to a gene: 4. The CDR3 spans 15 residues. The CDR3, as DNA: TGTGCCAGCAGTCTAACTAGCGGGAGTTACAATGAGCAGTTCTTC. It specifies CASSLTSGSYNEQFF.